This TCR beta chain was documented in a study of T cell responses to AZD1222 COVID-19 vaccine. Points from the study as a whole: Unmutated variant regions are reportedly the target of nearly half of TCRs that are spike-specific. Repertoires in all cases were sampled only once the peak T cell response had passed. CD4 TCRs covered the whole spike, strongest at regions 160-218 and 743-854.

Note on this clone: Its target is not known.

TCRdb's copy holds only in-frame clones and misses some; the assay was immunoSEQ multiplex PCR. This table holds 75,000 to 85,000 clones, approximately 90% found once. This CDR3 comprises 16 residues. In germline, CDR1 is SGHRS, CDR2 YFSETQ. V lost 1 base and J lost 5; bases outside the gene matches: 9. Timing groups of about 4 and about 12 weeks for second doses were pooled. The chain recombines TRBV5-1 with TRBJ2-5; 9 nucleotides line up with TRBD2. The TCR comes from an adult who received the AZD1222 COVID-19 vaccine. This sample comprised peripheral blood, obtained 28 days after the second AZD1222 dose. The CDR3: CASSLSPAGGLETQYF. The DNA of the CDR3 is TGCGCCAGCAGCTTGTCGCCAGCGGGGGGACTGGAGACCCAGTACTTC. The full variable domain, rest sourced from reference TRBV5-1 and TRBJ2-5, is KAGVTQTPRYLIKTRGQQVTLSCSPISGHRSVSWYQQTPGQGLQFLFEYFSETQRNKGNFPGRFSGRQFSNSRSEMNVSTLELGDSALYLCASSLSPAGGLETQYFGPGTRLLVL.